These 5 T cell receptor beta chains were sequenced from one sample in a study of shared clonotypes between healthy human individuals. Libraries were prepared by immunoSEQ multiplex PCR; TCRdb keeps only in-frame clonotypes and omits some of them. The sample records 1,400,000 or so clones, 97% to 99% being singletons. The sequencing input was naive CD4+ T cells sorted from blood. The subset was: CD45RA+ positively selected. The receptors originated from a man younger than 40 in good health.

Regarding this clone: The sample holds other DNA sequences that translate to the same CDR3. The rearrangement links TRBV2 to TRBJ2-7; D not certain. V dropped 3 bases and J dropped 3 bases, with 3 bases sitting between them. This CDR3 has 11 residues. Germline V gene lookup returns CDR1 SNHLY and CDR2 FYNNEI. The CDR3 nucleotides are TGTGCCAGCAGTGAGTACTACGAGCAGTACTTC. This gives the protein CASSEYYEQYF.

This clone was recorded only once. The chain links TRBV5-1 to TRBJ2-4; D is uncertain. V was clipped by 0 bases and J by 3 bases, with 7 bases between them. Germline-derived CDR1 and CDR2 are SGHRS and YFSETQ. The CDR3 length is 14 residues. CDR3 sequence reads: CASSLDSYKNIQYF. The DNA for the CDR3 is TGCGCCAGCAGCTTGGATTCCTACAAAAACATTCAGTACTTC.

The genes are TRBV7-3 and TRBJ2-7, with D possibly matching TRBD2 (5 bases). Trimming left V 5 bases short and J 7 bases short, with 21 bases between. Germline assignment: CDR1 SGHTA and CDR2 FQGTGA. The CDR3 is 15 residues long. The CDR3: CASSVGPSSSGEQYF. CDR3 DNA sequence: TGTGCCAGCAGCGTAGGACCGAGCTCCTCGGGGGAGCAGTACTTC.

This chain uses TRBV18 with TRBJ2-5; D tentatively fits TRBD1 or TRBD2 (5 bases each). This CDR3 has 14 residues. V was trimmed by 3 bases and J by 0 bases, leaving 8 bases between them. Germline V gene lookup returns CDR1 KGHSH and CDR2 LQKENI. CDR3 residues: CASSPRDHQETQYF. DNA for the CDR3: TGTGCCAGCTCACCGAGGGACCACCAAGAGACCCAGTACTTC.

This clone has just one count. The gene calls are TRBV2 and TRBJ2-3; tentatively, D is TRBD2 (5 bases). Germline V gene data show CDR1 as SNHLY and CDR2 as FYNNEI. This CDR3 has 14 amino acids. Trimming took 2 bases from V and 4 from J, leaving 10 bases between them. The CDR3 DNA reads TGTGCCAGCAGTGAATATGGAGGCGCAGATACGCAGTATTTT. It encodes CASSEYGGADTQYF.